This T cell receptor beta chain was sequenced in a study of shared clonotypes between healthy human individuals. Study in general: A donor's plate count was three for CD4 naive and three for CD4 memory; CD8 naive had two and CD8 memory one. Broader study findings: Clonotype sharing across a few donors was observed for around 4.5% of naive CD4 clonotypes.

The data were produced by immunoSEQ multiplex PCR, yet TCRdb's version contains in-frame clones alone and is incomplete. Among about 980,000 clones listed, less than 85% were seen once. Of note for this clone: The antigen is undetermined.

Trimming left V 2 bases short and J 2 bases short, with 10 bases between. Germline CDR1 and CDR2: SGDLS and YYNGEE. The CDR3 runs 14 residues. Material: memory CD4+ T cells sorted from blood. As to subset: CD45RA-negative fraction. The source is a young man in good health. The J gene is TRBJ2-5, the V gene TRBV9; D gene uncertain. The CDR3 coding sequence is TGTGCCAGCAGCGTCTTGGGCCAGCAAGAGACCCAGTACTTC. It specifies CASSVLGQQETQYF.